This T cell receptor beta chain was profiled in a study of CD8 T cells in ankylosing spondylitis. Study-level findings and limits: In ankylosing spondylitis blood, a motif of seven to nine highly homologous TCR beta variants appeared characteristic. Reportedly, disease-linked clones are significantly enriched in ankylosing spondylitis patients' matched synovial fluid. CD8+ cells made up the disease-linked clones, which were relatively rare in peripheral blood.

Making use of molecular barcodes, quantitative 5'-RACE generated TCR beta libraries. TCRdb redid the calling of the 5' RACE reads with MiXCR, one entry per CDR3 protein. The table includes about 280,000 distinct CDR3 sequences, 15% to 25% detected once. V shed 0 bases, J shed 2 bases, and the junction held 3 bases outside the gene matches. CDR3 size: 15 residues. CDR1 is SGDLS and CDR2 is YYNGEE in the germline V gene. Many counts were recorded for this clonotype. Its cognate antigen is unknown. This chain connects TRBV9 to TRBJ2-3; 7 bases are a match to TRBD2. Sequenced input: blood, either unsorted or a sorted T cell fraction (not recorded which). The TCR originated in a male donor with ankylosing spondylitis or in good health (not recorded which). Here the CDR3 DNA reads TGTGCCAGCAGCGTAGAACTAGCGTACACAGATACGCAGTATTTT. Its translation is CASSVELAYTDTQYF.